This T cell receptor beta chain stems from a study of shared clonotypes between healthy human individuals. CD45RA+ naive and CD45RA-negative memory subsets were separated from CD4+ cells. Study results and caveats: The study found lower generation probabilities in non-shared clonotypes than in those shared by all four donors.

Turning to this clone: Its antigen is not identified.

Germline CDR1 SQVTM, CDR2 ANQGSEA. The CDR3 sequence is 12 residues long. The germline V and J ends were trimmed by 4 bases and 4 bases, with 10 bases remaining between them. Data came from immunoSEQ multiplex PCR; TCRdb stores just in-frame clones and leaves some out. The sample holds over a million clones; approximately 98.5% are singletons and the top ten take about 0.4%. This receptor was identified in a man aged 25 to 40 in good health. The chain joins TRBV29-1 to TRBJ1-2; tentatively, D is TRBD1 (6 bases). The sequenced material came from naive CD4+ T cells sorted from blood. Noted subset: CD45RA+ positively selected. The CDR3 is CSVGGGPYGYTF. DNA for the CDR3: TGCAGCGTTGGAGGGGGTCCCTATGGCTACACCTTC.